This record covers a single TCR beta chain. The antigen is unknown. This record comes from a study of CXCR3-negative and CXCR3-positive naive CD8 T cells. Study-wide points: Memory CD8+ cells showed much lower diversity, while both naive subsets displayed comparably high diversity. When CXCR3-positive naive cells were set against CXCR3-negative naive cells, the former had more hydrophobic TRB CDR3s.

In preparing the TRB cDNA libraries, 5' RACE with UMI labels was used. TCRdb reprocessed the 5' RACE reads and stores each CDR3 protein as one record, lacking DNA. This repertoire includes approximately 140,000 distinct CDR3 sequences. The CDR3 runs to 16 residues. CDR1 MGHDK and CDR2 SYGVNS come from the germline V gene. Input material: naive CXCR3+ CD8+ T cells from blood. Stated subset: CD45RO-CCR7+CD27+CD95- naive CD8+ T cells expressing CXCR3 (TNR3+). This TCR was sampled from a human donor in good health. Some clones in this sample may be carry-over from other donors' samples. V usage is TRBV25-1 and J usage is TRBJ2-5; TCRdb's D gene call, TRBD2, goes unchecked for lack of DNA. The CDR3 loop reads CASSEFGRVEQETQYF.